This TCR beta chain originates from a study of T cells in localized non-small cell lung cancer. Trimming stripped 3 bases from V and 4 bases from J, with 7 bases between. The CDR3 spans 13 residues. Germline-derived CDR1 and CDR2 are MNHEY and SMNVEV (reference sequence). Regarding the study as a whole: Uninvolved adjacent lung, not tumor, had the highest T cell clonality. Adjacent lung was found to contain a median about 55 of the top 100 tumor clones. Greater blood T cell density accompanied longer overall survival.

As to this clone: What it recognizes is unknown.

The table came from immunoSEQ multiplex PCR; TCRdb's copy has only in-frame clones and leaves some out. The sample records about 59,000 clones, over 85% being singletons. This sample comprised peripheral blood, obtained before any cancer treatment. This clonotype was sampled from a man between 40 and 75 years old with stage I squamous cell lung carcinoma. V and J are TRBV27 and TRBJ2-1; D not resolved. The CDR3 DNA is TGTGCCAGCAGTTTCCTGAATTACAATGAGCAGTTCTTC. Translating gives CASSFLNYNEQFF.